The clone carrying this TCR beta chain has ten or more counts. Its antigen is not identified. This specimen comes from a study of T cells in Graves' hyperthyroidism and ophthalmopathy. Study as a whole: Once the initial diagnosis was made, peripheral blood was obtained before any treatment. Notes on the study in general: Stable hyperthyroidism and ophthalmopathy were separated using 13 V-J signatures.

The source material, RNA transcripts, was used to amplify TCR beta CDR3 regions. The primer set for the first-round RT-PCR of the TCR CDR3 was HTBI. TCRdb independently ran MiXCR on the multiplex PCR reads; one entry per CDR3 protein. The repertoire holds a few hundred thousand distinct CDR3 sequences, with over 13% as singletons. The CDR3 extends over 13 amino acids. Germline lookup yields CDR1 KGHSH and CDR2 LQKENI. V dropped 3 bases and J dropped 9 bases, with 15 bases sitting between them. Stable Graves' hyperthyroidism meant no ophthalmopathy progression within 18 months. Diagnosis rested on symptoms, serum thyroxine and TRAb, thyroid ultrasound, and orbital computed tomography.

This chain connects TRBV18 to TRBJ2-7; no clear D. The TCR originated in a woman between 18 and 29 years old with Graves' hyperthyroidism. Sequencing was carried out using blood. Here the CDR3 reads CASSPSGVLAQYF. The CDR3, as DNA: TGTGCCAGCTCACCCTCAGGAGTCCTTGCGCAGTACTTC.